The 24 T cell receptor beta chains below all came from one sample that was sequenced in a study of blood T cells in healthy people across ages. Combining a sample-barcoded 5' primer with a J-beta primer mix, a second PCR ran for roughly 6 to 11 cycles. TCRdb reprocessed the 5' RACE reads with MiXCR, giving one entry per CDR3 protein. The sample yields approximately 800,000 distinct CDR3 sequences, more than 35% seen once. The sequenced sample consisted of blood. The receptors were sampled from a man older than 75 in good health.

The gene calls are TRBV14 and TRBJ2-7; TRBD1 might be the D (6 bases). Trimming stripped 7 bases from V and 5 bases from J, with 24 bases between. The CDR3 sequence is 16 residues long. CDR1 and CDR2 from the germline V gene are SGHDN and FVKESK. CDR3 residues: CASTSKGTRDTNEQYF. The CDR3 DNA reads as TGTGCCAGCACCTCCAAAGGGACCCGGGACACCAACGAGCAGTACTTC.

This chain joins TRBV18 and TRBJ2-5, with D uncertain. Matching the DNA end better, TRBJ2-7 makes the J call doubtful. CDR3 length: 12 residues. Germline loops: CDR1 KGHSH, CDR2 LQKENI. CDR3 in amino acids: CASSPSLDEQYF. CDR3 DNA: TGTGCCAGCTCACCGTCGTTGGACGAGCAGTACTTC.

In its sample, this clonotype was seen a few times. The V and J genes are TRBV6-5 and TRBJ1-6; D unclear. Trimming removed 6 bases at V and 15 bases at J, with 21 bases between. The germline gives CDR1 MNHEY, CDR2 SVGAGI. The CDR3 runs 14 residues. The CDR3 loop is CASRPDRTQGGLHF. The DNA of the CDR3 is TGTGCCAGCAGACCAGATCGGACCCAAGGAGGCCTCCACTTT.

The CDR3 reads CASDGGETQYF. CDR3 DNA sequence: TGTGCCAGCGATGGTGGAGAGACCCAGTACTTC. V gene TRBV11-2 combines with J gene TRBJ2-4; D remains ambiguous. The closer fit of TRBJ2-5 to the DNA end suggests the J call may be wrong. The CDR3 sequence is 11 residues long. Germline lookup yields CDR1 SGHAT and CDR2 FQNNGV.

V and J are TRBV6-6 and TRBJ2-1; 12 bases are shared with TRBD2. V gave up 5 bases and J gave up 13 bases; unmatched junction bases: 15. There are 16 residues in the CDR3. From germline, CDR1 is MNHNY and CDR2 SVGAGI (reference sequence). The CDR3 DNA reads TGTGCCAGCAGTAACCCTACTAGCGGGAGGATGGAGACCCAGTTCTTC. Translating it yields CASSNPTSGRMETQFF.

This clonotype was seen only a few times. This chain links TRBV10-2 with TRBJ2-1, with 10 bases aligning to TRBD2. V shed 7 bases, J shed 9 bases, and the junction held 9 bases outside the gene matches. The CDR3 has 14 amino acids. The germline V gene encodes CDR1 WSHSY and CDR2 SAAADI. DNA for the CDR3: TGCGCCAGCACCCGAGCGGGAGGGCCTCTTGAGCAGTTCTTC. It specifies CASTRAGGPLEQFF.

The chain combines TRBV4-3 with TRBJ1-4, with TRBD1 identical over 8 bases. V trimming: 4 bases; J trimming: 2 bases; junction bases outside the gene matches: 6. Looked up from germline, CDR1 is LGHNA and CDR2 is YSLEER. The CDR3 is 16 amino acids. CDR3 protein: CASSPQGAGTNEKLFF. In DNA form, the CDR3 reads TGCGCCAGCAGCCCTCAGGGGGCTGGCACTAATGAAAAACTGTTTTTT.

The genes are TRBV2 and TRBJ2-2; D might be TRBD1 or TRBD2, each matching 6 bases. The V end lost 2 bases, the J end lost 0 bases, and 10 bases lay between the germline ends. Germline CDR1 SNHLY, CDR2 FYNNEI. The CDR3 runs to 16 residues. CDR3 nucleotides: TGTGCCAGCAGTGAACGGGGGCCCTCGAACACCGGGGAGCTGTTTTTT. It yields the protein CASSERGPSNTGELFF.

V and J are TRBV7-9 and TRBJ1-6; 10 positions match TRBD1. There are 14 residues in the CDR3. Trimming removed 6 bases from V and 9 bases from J; junction bases left unmatched: 5. Germline CDR1 and CDR2: SEHNR and FQNEAQ (reference sequence). CDR3 loop: CASRRTGGFSPLHF. The DNA of the CDR3 is TGTGCCAGCAGGAGGACAGGGGGTTTTTCACCCCTCCACTTT.

This clonotype showed up just a few times. The rearrangement links TRBV18 to TRBJ2-3, with D perhaps assigned TRBD1 or TRBD2 (5 bases each). The CDR3 totals 16 residues. V lost 1 base and J 2 bases, leaving 13 bases between the germline ends. Germline lookup yields CDR1 KGHSH and CDR2 LQKENI. The CDR3 loop is CASSPQGRSFTDTQYF. The DNA of the CDR3 is TGTGCCAGCTCACCACAGGGACGGAGTTTCACAGATACGCAGTATTTT.

This clonotype was detected many times. A read error may be the cause here, since a much bigger clone is one base away. This chain joins TRBV10-3 and TRBJ2-1; TRBD1 matches 8 bases. The J call could be wrong; TRBJ2-7 is a better fit for the DNA end. In germline, CDR1 is ENHRY, CDR2 SYGVKD. CDR3 length: 16 amino acids. CDR3 residues: CAISAGQGDFYNEQYF. The CDR3 coding sequence is TGTGCCATCAGTGCAGGACAGGGCGACTTCTACAATGAGCAGTACTTC.

A few counts support this clonotype. The chain employs TRBV7-2 and TRBJ2-3, with D possibly being TRBD2 (6 bases). CDR3 size: 14 residues. Looked up from germline, CDR1 is SGHTA and CDR2 is FQGNSA. Between the trimmed V and J ends, which lost 0 bases and 5 bases, there was a span of 9 bases. Here the CDR3 reads CASSLAIGGDTQYF. CDR3 in DNA: TGTGCCAGCAGCTTAGCTATCGGGGGAGATACGCAGTATTTT.

V is TRBV7-2 and J is TRBJ2-7; maybe TRBD2 (6 bases). CDR1 SGHTA and CDR2 FQGNSA come from the germline V gene. This CDR3 region has 16 residues. V was pared by 1 base and J by 2 bases, with 15 bases between. CDR3 in DNA: TGTGCCAGCAGCTTAGTATCCGGGGGTGGAGCCTACGAGCAGTACTTC. Its translation is CASSLVSGGGAYEQYF.

This sequence joins TRBV5-3 and TRBJ2-3; TRBD2 matches at 9 bases. TRBV5-3 falls under the ORF class, with uncertain function. V trimming: 4 bases; J trimming: 14 bases; junction bases outside the gene matches: 8. The CDR3 is 12 amino acids. CDR3 sequence: CARSLSGSTTYF. The CDR3 region has the DNA TGTGCCAGAAGCCTTAGCGGGAGCACTACGTATTTT.

The rearrangement links TRBV10-3 to TRBJ2-7; 12 bases fit TRBD2. The closer fit of TRBJ2-5 to the DNA end suggests the J call may be wrong. CDR1 and CDR2 (germline): ENHRY, SYGVKD. This CDR3 has 16 amino acids. The DNA for the CDR3 is TGTGCCATCAGTGAGACCCTAGCGGGAGGGTTGGAGACCCAGTACTTC. Its protein product is CAISETLAGGLETQYF.

This clonotype appeared a few times. The chain couples TRBV6-6 to TRBJ2-7; the match to TRBD1 covers 10 bases. Per germline, CDR1 MNHNY and CDR2 SVGAGI (reference sequence). This CDR3 region has 16 residues. Unmatched junction bases numbered 9, after V lost 2 bases and J lost 5 bases. This CDR3 reads CASSYPSGTGADEQYF. As DNA, the CDR3 is TGTGCCAGCAGTTACCCATCCGGGACAGGGGCCGACGAGCAGTACTTC.

This clonotype was counted between two and nine times. The CDR3 sequence is CASSRQGDEQFF. The CDR3 DNA reads as TGTGCCAGCAGCCGACAGGGCGATGAGCAGTTCTTC. The chain links TRBV13 to TRBJ2-1; 7 bases align to TRBD1. Looked up from germline, CDR1 is PRHDT and CDR2 is FYEKMQ (reference sequence). The CDR3 is 12 amino acids. The V gene end was trimmed by 5 bases and the J gene end by 8 bases; junction bases not matched to a gene: 3.

The CDR3 region is CASRQPGNEKLFF. Here the CDR3 DNA reads TGTGCCAGCAGGCAGCCGGGAAATGAAAAACTGTTTTTT. This chain joins TRBV28 and TRBJ1-4; D is uncertain. CDR1 MDHEN and CDR2 SYDVKM come from the germline V gene. The CDR3 has 13 amino acids. V was pared by 6 bases and J by 5 bases, with 10 bases between.

This clonotype was found many times. The chain employs TRBV20-1 and TRBJ2-5; D is uncertain. V was cut by 3 bases and J by 11 bases, with 22 bases left in between. This CDR3 has 14 amino acids. In germline, CDR1 is DFQATT, CDR2 SNEGSKA (reference sequence). CDR3 in DNA: TGCAGTGCTAGCCCTCAGACGTACTACAATGAGCAGTACTTC. Translated: CSASPQTYYNEQYF.

This clonotype was observed a handful of times. The genes are TRBV10-2 and TRBJ2-7, with TRBD2 as a possible D gene (6 bases). V was pared by 0 bases and J by 6 bases, with 15 bases between. Germline CDR1 reads WSHSY; CDR2 reads SAAADI. The CDR3 length is 15 residues. CDR3 sequence: CASSESRDLVSEQYF. Here the CDR3 DNA reads TGCGCCAGCAGTGAGTCCCGGGACTTGGTTTCCGAGCAGTACTTC.

This clonotype was observed a single time. The V gene is TRBV7-2, the J gene TRBJ2-5; 7 bases fit TRBD2. Germline loops: CDR1 SGHTA, CDR2 FQGNSA. Trimming at V came to 5 bases and at J to 2 bases, leaving 11 bases not matched to a gene. This CDR3 has 16 residues. Here the CDR3 DNA reads TGTGCCAGCAGCGGAAGCGGACTAGTGTCGCAAGAGACCCAGTACTTC. It translates to CASSGSGLVSQETQYF.

This clonotype was seen a few times. The chain recombines TRBV5-6 with TRBJ2-7, with 8 nucleotides matching TRBD2. Germline CDR1 and CDR2: SGHDT and YYEEEE. Trimming took 5 bases from V and 3 from J; bases not matched to a gene: 4. CDR3 size: 13 residues. The CDR3 protein is CASRQRGYYEQYF. The CDR3 nucleotides are TGTGCCAGCAGACAGCGGGGGTACTACGAGCAGTACTTC.

This clonotype is a singleton in its sample. The genes are TRBV30 and TRBJ2-1; D is unresolved. In germline, CDR1 is GTSNPN, CDR2 SVGIG (reference sequence). Trimming took off 6 bases at V and 7 bases at J, with 10 bases between the two ends. This CDR3 region has 11 residues. The DNA of the CDR3 is TGTGCCTGTAGTTTCCAAAATGAGCAGTTCTTC. Translating it yields CACSFQNEQFF.

The CDR3 spells CASSSTSGRRSTDTQYF. CDR3 DNA: TGTGCCAGCAGCTCGACTAGCGGGAGGCGGAGCACAGATACGCAGTATTTT. The J gene is TRBJ2-3, the V gene TRBV25-1, with 13 nucleotides matching TRBD2. The germline V gene has CDR1 MGHDK and CDR2 SYGVNS. Trimming took 6 bases from V and 0 from J; bases not matched to a gene: 6. This CDR3 has 17 residues. Looking up the rest from reference TRBV25-1 and TRBJ2-3 gives the full variable domain: EADIYQTPRYLVIGTGKKITLECSQTMGHDKMYWYQQDPGMELHLIHYSYGVNSTEKGDLSSESTVSRIRTEHFPLTLESARPSHTSQYLCASSSTSGRRSTDTQYFGPGTRLTVL.